This T cell receptor (beta chain) was documented in a study of blood T cell repertoires in COVID-19. Study in general: From T cells, B-cell-depleted T cells, or PBMCs came the material, which was cDNA or gDNA.

Residents of 24 US areas, aged about 18 to 89 years, made up the participants. Using immunoSEQ multiplex PCR, the repertoire was profiled, and TCRdb retains in-frame clones only, with some absent. This repertoire shows some 70,000 clones, more than 75% found once; its top ten account for about 9.4%. The CDR3 is made up of 13 amino acids. V was pared by 3 bases and J by 6 bases, with 10 bases between. The sequenced material came from PBMCs or T cells enriched from blood (not recorded which). V and J are TRBV12-3 or TRBV12-4 and TRBJ2-3; D remains unclear. The TCR was taken from a middle-aged woman who had recovered from COVID-19. CDR3 sequence: CASSLTAADTQYF. CDR3 DNA: TGTGCCAGCAGTTTGACGGCGGCGGATACGCAGTATTTT.